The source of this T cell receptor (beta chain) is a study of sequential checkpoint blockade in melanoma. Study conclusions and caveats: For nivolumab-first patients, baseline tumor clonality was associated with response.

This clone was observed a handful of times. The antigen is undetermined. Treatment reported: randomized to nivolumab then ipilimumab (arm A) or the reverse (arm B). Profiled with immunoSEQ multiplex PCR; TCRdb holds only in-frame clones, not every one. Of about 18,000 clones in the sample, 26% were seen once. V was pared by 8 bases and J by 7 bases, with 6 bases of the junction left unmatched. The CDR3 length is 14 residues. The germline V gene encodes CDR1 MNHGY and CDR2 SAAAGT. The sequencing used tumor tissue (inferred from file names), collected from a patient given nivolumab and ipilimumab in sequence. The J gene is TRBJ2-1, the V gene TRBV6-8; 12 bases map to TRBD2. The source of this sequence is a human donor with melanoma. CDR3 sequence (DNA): TGTGCCAGCGCCTCTAGCGGGGGGGCGAATGAGCAGTTCTTC. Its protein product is CASASSGGANEQFF.